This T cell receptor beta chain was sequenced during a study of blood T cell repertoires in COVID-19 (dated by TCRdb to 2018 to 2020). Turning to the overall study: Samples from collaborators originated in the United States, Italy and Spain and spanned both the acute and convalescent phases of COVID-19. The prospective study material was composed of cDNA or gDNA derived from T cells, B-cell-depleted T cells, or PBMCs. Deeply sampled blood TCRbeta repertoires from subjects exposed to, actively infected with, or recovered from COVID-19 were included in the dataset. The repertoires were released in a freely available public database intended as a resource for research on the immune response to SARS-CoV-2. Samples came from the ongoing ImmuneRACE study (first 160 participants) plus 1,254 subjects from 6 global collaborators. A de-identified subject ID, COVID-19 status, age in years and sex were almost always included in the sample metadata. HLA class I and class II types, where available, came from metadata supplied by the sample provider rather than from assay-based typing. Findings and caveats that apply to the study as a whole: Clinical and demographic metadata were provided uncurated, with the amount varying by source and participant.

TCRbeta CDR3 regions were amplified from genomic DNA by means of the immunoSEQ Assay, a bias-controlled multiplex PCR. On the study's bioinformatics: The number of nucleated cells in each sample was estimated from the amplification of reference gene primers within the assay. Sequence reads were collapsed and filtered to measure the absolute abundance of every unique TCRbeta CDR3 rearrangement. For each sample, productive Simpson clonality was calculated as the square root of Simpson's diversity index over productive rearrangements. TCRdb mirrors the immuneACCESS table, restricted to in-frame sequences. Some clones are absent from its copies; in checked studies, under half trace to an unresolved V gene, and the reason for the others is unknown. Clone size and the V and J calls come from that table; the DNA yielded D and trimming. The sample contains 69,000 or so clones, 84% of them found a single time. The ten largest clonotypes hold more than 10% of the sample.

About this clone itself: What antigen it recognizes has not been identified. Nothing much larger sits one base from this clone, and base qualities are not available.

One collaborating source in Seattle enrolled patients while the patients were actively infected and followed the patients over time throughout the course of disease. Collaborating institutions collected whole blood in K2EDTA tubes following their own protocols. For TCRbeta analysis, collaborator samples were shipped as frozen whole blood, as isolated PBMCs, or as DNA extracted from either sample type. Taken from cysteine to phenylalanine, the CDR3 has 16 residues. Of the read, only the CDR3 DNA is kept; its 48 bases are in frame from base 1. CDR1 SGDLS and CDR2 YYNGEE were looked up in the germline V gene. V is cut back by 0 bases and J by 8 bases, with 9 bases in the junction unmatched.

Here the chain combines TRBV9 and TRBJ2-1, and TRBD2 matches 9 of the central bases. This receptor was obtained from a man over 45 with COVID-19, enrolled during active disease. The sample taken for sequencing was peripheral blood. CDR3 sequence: CASSVALGGGADEQFF. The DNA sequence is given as TGTGCCAGCAGCGTAGCTTTGGGCGGGGGGGCTGATGAGCAGTTCTTC.